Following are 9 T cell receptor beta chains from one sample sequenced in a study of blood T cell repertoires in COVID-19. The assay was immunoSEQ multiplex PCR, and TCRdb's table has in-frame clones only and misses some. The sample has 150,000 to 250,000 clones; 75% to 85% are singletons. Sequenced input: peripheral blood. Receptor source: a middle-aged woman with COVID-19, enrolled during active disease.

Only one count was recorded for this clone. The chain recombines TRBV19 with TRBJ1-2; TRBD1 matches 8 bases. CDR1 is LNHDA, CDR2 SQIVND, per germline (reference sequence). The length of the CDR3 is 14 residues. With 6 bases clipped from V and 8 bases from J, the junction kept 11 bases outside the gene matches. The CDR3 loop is CASSGWQGADGYTF. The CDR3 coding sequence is TGTGCCAGTAGCGGGTGGCAGGGGGCTGACGGCTACACCTTC.

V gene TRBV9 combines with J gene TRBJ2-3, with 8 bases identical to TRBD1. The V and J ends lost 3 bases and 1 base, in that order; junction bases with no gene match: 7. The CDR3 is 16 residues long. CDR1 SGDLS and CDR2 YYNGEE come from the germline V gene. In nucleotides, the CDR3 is TGTGCCAGCAGCGCGTCACTACAGGGGGGCACAGATACGCAGTATTTT. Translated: CASSASLQGGTDTQYF.

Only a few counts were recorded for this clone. CDR3 residues: CASSSVGRGNSPLHF. CDR3 in DNA: TGTGCCAGCAGCTCGGTGGGGCGGGGCAATTCACCCCTCCACTTT. The V gene is TRBV7-9, the J gene TRBJ1-6, with a possible D match to TRBD1 (5 bases). V lost 4 bases and J 7 bases, leaving 14 bases between the germline ends. The CDR3 is 15 amino acids. Germline V gives CDR1 SEHNR, CDR2 FQNEAQ (reference sequence).

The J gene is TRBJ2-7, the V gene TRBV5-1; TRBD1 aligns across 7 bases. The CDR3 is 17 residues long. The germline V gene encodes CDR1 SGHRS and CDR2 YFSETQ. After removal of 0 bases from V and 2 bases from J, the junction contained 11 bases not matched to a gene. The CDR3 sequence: CASSLGAGTAVPYEQYF. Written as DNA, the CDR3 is TGCGCCAGCAGCTTGGGCGCCGGGACAGCGGTCCCCTACGAGCAGTACTTC. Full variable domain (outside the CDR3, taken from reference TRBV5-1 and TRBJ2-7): KAGVTQTPRYLIKTRGQQVTLSCSPISGHRSVSWYQQTPGQGLQFLFEYFSETQRNKGNFPGRFSGRQFSNSRSEMNVSTLELGDSALYLCASSLGAGTAVPYEQYFGPGTRLTVT.

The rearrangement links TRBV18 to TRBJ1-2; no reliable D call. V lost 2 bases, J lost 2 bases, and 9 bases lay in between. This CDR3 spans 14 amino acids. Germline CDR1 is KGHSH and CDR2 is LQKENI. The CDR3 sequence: CASSPEARNYGYTF. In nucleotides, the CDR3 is TGTGCCAGCTCACCAGAAGCGAGGAACTATGGCTACACCTTC.

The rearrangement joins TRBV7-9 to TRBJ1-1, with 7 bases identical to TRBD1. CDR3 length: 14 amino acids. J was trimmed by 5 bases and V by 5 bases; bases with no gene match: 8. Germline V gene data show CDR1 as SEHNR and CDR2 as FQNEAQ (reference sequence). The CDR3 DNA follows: TGTGCCAGCAGCCCGCCCAGGGGGAGGACTGAAGCTTTCTTT. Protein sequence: CASSPPRGRTEAFF.

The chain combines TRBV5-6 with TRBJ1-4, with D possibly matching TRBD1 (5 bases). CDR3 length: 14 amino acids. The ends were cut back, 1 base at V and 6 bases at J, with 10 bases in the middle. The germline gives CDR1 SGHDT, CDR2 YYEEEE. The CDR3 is CASSLILGDEKLFF. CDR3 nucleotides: TGTGCCAGCAGCTTGATCCTAGGGGATGAAAAACTGTTTTTT.

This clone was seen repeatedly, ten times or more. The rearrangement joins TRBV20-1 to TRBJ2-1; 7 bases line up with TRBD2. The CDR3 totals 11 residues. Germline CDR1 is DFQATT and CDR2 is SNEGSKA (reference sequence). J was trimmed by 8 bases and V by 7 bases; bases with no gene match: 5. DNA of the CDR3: TGCAGTGTGGTAGCGGGTCATGAGCAGTTCTTC. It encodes CSVVAGHEQFF.

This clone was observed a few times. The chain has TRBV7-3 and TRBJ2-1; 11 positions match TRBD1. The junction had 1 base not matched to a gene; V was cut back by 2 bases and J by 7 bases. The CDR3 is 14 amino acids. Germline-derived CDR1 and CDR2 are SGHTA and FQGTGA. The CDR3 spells CASSLGTGGNEQFF. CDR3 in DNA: TGTGCCAGCAGCTTAGGGACAGGGGGGAATGAGCAGTTCTTC.